Listed here are 20 T cell receptor beta chains from one sample, sequenced in a study of identical twins. Each CDR3 protein gets one entry after TCRdb re-called the 5' RACE reads with MiXCR. The sample shows around 510,000 distinct CDR3 sequences, 13% to 15% of them seen only once. Another study also made use of these data, one on yellow fever vaccine responses in identical twins.

Material for sequencing was CD4+ T cells sorted from blood. The origin of the receptors is a young woman in good health.

The chain carries TRBV4-3 and TRBJ2-3; 7 nucleotides agree with TRBD2. This CDR3 is built from 16 residues. Germline values: CDR1 LGHNA, CDR2 YSLEER. V gave up 0 bases and J gave up 4 bases; unmatched junction bases: 7. DNA for the CDR3: TGCGCCAGCAGCCAAGATTTGACTAGCAGACCAGATACGCAGTATTTT. This encodes CASSQDLTSRPDTQYF.

This clonotype was seen more than once but under ten times. CDR3 DNA sequence: TGCAGTGCTAGACCTCTTGTAGAACTAGCGGGTTTCTCCTACGAGCAGTACTTC. Translating it yields CSARPLVELAGFSYEQYF. J is TRBJ2-7 and V is TRBV20-1, with 9 bases identical to TRBD2. This CDR3 contains 18 residues. Germline V CDR1 and CDR2: DFQATT, SNEGSKA (reference sequence). J was trimmed by 0 bases and V by 2 bases; bases with no gene match: 14.

J is TRBJ2-1 and V is TRBV6-4, with unresolved D. V lost 5 bases to trimming and J lost 6 bases, with 14 bases between them. In germline, CDR1 is MRHNA, CDR2 SNTAGT. This CDR3 region has 14 residues. The CDR3 here is CASSPSGACNEQFF. Here the CDR3 DNA reads TGTGCCAGCAGTCCGAGTGGTGCCTGCAATGAGCAGTTCTTC.

This clonotype came up many times. V usage is TRBV29-1 and J usage is TRBJ2-3; D uncertain. The CDR3 is 13 residues long. The V end was cut by 0 bases, the J end by 2 bases, with 6 bases between. The germline CDR1 and CDR2 sequences are SQVTM and ANQGSEA. CDR3 DNA: TGCAGCGTTGAAGAGGCCCCCACAGATACGCAGTATTTT. Translating it yields CSVEEAPTDTQYF.

The CDR3 spells CASSIARSPRYNEQFF. As DNA, the CDR3 is TGTGCCAGTAGTATAGCGAGGAGCCCCCGGTACAATGAGCAGTTCTTC. The chain employs TRBV19 and TRBJ2-1, with unresolved D. Germline CDR1 LNHDA, CDR2 SQIVND (reference sequence). This CDR3 has 16 amino acids. The V gene lost 1 base and the J gene lost 4 bases, with 14 bases spanning the gap.

This clonotype was seen only a few times. The rearrangement uses TRBV5-1 and TRBJ2-3; 9 nucleotides line up with TRBD1. The germline CDR1 and CDR2 sequences are SGHRS and YFSETQ. The CDR3 sequence is 13 residues long. After removal of 9 bases from V and 4 bases from J, the junction contained 6 bases not matched to a gene. CDR3 coding DNA: TGCGCCACCTCGGGACAGGGCCCAGATACGCAGTATTTT. It codes for CATSGQGPDTQYF.

In its sample, this clonotype was seen many times. The gene calls are TRBV12-3 or TRBV12-4 and TRBJ2-1; D remains ambiguous. V was shortened by 3 bases and J by 4 bases, with 10 bases between the two germline ends. CDR3 size: 14 residues. This CDR3 reads CASSFGLVYNEQFF. In nucleotides, the CDR3 is TGTGCCAGCAGTTTTGGGCTGGTATACAATGAGCAGTTCTTC.

This clonotype was seen only a few times. The V call is TRBV6-1, the J call TRBJ2-3; 9 bases are a match to TRBD2. Germline assignment: CDR1 MNHNS and CDR2 SASEGT. The length of the CDR3 is 14 residues. Trimming took 8 bases from V and 1 from J; bases not matched to a gene: 4. The CDR3 loop is CASRTSAGTDTQYF. The CDR3 DNA is TGTGCCAGCCGGACTAGCGCGGGCACAGATACGCAGTATTTT.

In its sample, this clonotype was seen many times. The V gene is TRBV12-3 or TRBV12-4, the J gene TRBJ2-7; possible D gene TRBD1, 5 bases. Trimming removed 3 bases from V and 2 bases from J, with 11 bases in between. This CDR3 contains 14 residues. CDR3 sequence: CASSFRRVPYEQYF. The CDR3, as DNA: TGTGCCAGCAGTTTCCGCAGGGTCCCCTACGAGCAGTACTTC.

V usage is TRBV7-9 and J usage is TRBJ2-2; D is uncertain. CDR1 and CDR2 from the germline V gene are SEHNR and FQNEAQ (reference sequence). The ends were cut back, 5 bases at V and 2 bases at J, with 12 bases in the middle. CDR3 length: 15 residues. This chain's CDR3 is CASSQSGFNTGELFF. In DNA form, the CDR3 reads TGTGCCAGCAGCCAATCCGGGTTCAACACCGGGGAGCTGTTTTTT. The whole variable domain, remainder taken from reference TRBV7-9 and TRBJ2-2, is DTGVSQNPRHKITKRGQNVTFRCDPISEHNRLYWYRQTLGQGPEFLTYFQNEAQLEKSRLLSDRFSAERPKGSFSTLEIQRTEQGDSAMYLCASSQSGFNTGELFFGEGSRLTVL.

The chain recombines TRBV4-1 with TRBJ2-5; a possible D gene is TRBD1 (6 bases). The CDR3 has 17 amino acids. V was cut by 4 bases and J by 4 bases, with 22 bases left in between. Germline CDR1 is MGHRA and CDR2 is YSYEKL. CDR3 amino acids: CASSPGRQARRGETQYF. CDR3 DNA: TGCGCCAGCAGCCCGGGGAGACAGGCACGACGGGGAGAGACCCAGTACTTC.

This clonotype was counted a single time. Being one base from a much bigger clone, this may be a read error. The V call is TRBV12-3 or TRBV12-4, the J call TRBJ2-7, with unresolved D. The length of the CDR3 is 13 residues. CDR3 loop: CASSLTHSYELYF. Here the CDR3 DNA reads TGTGCCAGCAGTTTAACGCACTCCTACGAGCTGTACTTC.

This clonotype occurred a few times. The genes are TRBV7-3 and TRBJ2-2, with 10 positions matching TRBD2. The germline V gene encodes CDR1 SGHTA and CDR2 FQGTGA. The V segment lost 5 bases and the J segment 6 bases; nucleotides outside the gene matches: 12. The CDR3 contains 17 residues. CDR3 in amino acids: CASSLNPQGLASGELFF. In nucleotides, the CDR3 is TGTGCCAGCAGCCTAAACCCCCAGGGACTAGCGTCCGGGGAGCTGTTTTTT.

This clonotype was seen more than once but under ten times. The V call is TRBV2, the J call TRBJ1-3; maybe TRBD1 (6 bases). V lost 7 bases and J 2 bases, leaving 12 bases between the germline ends. This CDR3 spans 14 amino acids. CDR1 is SNHLY and CDR2 is FYNNEI in the germline V gene. Written as DNA, the CDR3 is TGTGCCAGCACAAAACAGGGACCTGGAAACACCATATATTTT. Translated: CASTKQGPGNTIYF.

This clonotype was observed a few times. This chain joins TRBV10-3 and TRBJ2-3; D might be TRBD1 (6 bases). This CDR3 has 15 residues. The V and J ends lost 0 bases and 2 bases respectively, with 9 bases between them. CDR1 is ENHRY and CDR2 is SYGVKD in the germline V gene. This chain's CDR3 is CAISESDSITDTQYF. As DNA, the CDR3 is TGTGCCATCAGTGAGTCGGACAGTATCACAGATACGCAGTATTTT.

In this sample, this clonotype turned up a few times. The CDR3, as DNA: TGTGCCAGCAGTTATGGGGGCCCGGGCAGCGGGGGCACAGATACGCAGTATTTT. The encoded protein is CASSYGGPGSGGTDTQYF. This rearrangement joins TRBV6-2 or TRBV6-3 to TRBJ2-3; D possibly corresponds to TRBD2 (7 bases). The CDR3 is made up of 18 amino acids. In germline, CDR1 is MNHEY, CDR2 SVGEGT. Trimming took off 3 bases at V and 1 base at J, with 20 bases between the two ends.

The table lists this clonotype with a few counts. The gene calls are TRBV7-2 and TRBJ2-7, with D possibly called TRBD1 or TRBD2 (5 bases each). CDR3 length equals 16 residues. Germline V CDR1 and CDR2: SGHTA, FQGNSA. Between the trimmed V and J ends, which lost 6 bases and 5 bases, there was a span of 23 bases. This chain's CDR3 is CASSLDLHRQGDEQYF. The CDR3 region has the DNA TGTGCCAGCAGTTTGGACCTACACCGGCAGGGAGACGAGCAGTACTTC.

This chain uses TRBV12-3 or TRBV12-4 with TRBJ2-3, with D perhaps matching TRBD2 (7 bases). V was pared by 2 bases and J by 2 bases, with 20 bases between. CDR3 size: 18 residues. The CDR3 spells CASSLILKLGGATDTQYF. The DNA for the CDR3 is TGTGCCAGCAGTTTAATCTTGAAGTTGGGGGGGGCCACAGATACGCAGTATTTT.

The V call is TRBV24-1, the J call TRBJ2-1; D may be TRBD2 (5 bases). From germline, CDR1 is KGHDR and CDR2 SFDVKD. The germline V and J ends were trimmed by 2 bases and 5 bases, with 12 bases remaining between them. The CDR3 totals 15 residues. DNA of the CDR3: TGTGCCACCAGTGATTCCGGGATCGGGCACAATGAGCAGTTCTTC. Amino acid sequence: CATSDSGIGHNEQFF.

The genes are TRBV3-1 and TRBJ1-1, with D tentatively TRBD1 (5 bases). The CDR3 spans 14 residues. From germline, CDR1 is LGHDT and CDR2 YNNKEL (reference sequence). Trimming left V 4 bases short and J 2 bases short, with 11 bases between. The chain's CDR3 is CASSLVDSNTEAFF. The CDR3 region has the DNA TGTGCCAGCAGCCTAGTCGACAGTAACACTGAAGCTTTCTTT.